One sample yielded the 31 T cell receptor beta chains listed below, sequenced in a study of blood T cell repertoires in COVID-19. Generated by immunoSEQ multiplex PCR, the TCRdb table keeps only in-frame clones and is missing some. Of about 170,000 clones in the sample, approximately 91% are singletons; the top ten hold approximately 4.6%. Sequenced sample: peripheral blood. The receptors stem from a young man with COVID-19, enrolled during active disease.

The J gene is TRBJ1-2, the V gene TRBV7-9, with 10 bases aligning to TRBD1. Germline CDR1 is SEHNR and CDR2 is FQNEAQ (reference sequence). Germline trimming cut 11 bases from V and 3 bases from J; bases unmatched to any gene: 6. The CDR3 is 13 amino acids. CDR3: CAGGTGVDYGYTF. CDR3 nucleotide sequence: TGTGCCGGTGGGACAGGGGTCGACTATGGCTACACCTTC.

The gene calls are TRBV4-1 and TRBJ1-5; tentatively, D is TRBD1 (5 bases). Trimming removed 0 bases from V and 5 bases from J, with 11 bases in between. The CDR3 spans 15 residues. CDR1 is MGHRA and CDR2 is YSYEKL in the germline V gene. CDR3 residues: CASSQESGMHQPQHF. Here the CDR3 DNA reads TGCGCCAGCAGCCAAGAATCAGGGATGCATCAGCCCCAGCATTTT.

CDR3 nucleotides: TGTGCCAGCAGCCAAGATTTGCGAGGGGGAATCAACGAGCAGTACTTC. It is translated as CASSQDLRGGINEQYF. V and J are TRBV3-1 (or the pseudogene TRBV3-2) and TRBJ2-7, with D possibly being TRBD1 (6 bases). This CDR3 contains 16 residues. From germline, CDR1 is LGHDT and CDR2 YNNKEL (reference sequence). V was pared by 0 bases and J by 5 bases, with 17 bases between.

The chain couples TRBV27 to TRBJ2-3, with D possibly being TRBD2 (7 bases). The CDR3 extends over 16 amino acids. Germline V lookup: CDR1 MNHEY, CDR2 SMNVEV (reference sequence). Trimming shortened V by 4 bases and J by 2 bases, and 16 bases separated the two germline ends. The CDR3 DNA sequence: TGTGCCAGCAGTTCTCCGGGGGGCTGGAACACAGATACGCAGTATTTT. This gives the protein CASSSPGGWNTDTQYF.

The chain carries TRBV3-1 (or the pseudogene TRBV3-2) and TRBJ2-7; D gene unclear. The V end lost 4 bases, the J end lost 3 bases, and 10 bases lay between the germline ends. Germline V gene lookup returns CDR1 LGHDT and CDR2 YNNKEL (reference sequence). This CDR3 region has 13 residues. The CDR3 loop is CASSPSGFYEQYF. Written as DNA, the CDR3 is TGTGCCAGCAGCCCTTCCGGTTTCTACGAGCAGTACTTC.

The chain is built from TRBV4-1 and TRBJ2-7; 11 nucleotides align to TRBD2. This CDR3 spans 18 amino acids. Germline lookup yields CDR1 MGHRA and CDR2 YSYEKL. The junction had 11 bases not matched to a gene; V was cut back by 2 bases and J by 2 bases. The CDR3 loop reads CASSQTGRLAGGPYEQYF. CDR3 sequence (DNA): TGCGCCAGCAGCCAAACGGGCAGGCTAGCGGGAGGCCCCTACGAGCAGTACTTC.

The V call is TRBV19, the J call TRBJ1-5; no reliable D call. Trimming stripped 5 bases from V and 4 bases from J, with 18 bases between. CDR1 LNHDA and CDR2 SQIVND come from the germline V gene (reference sequence). CDR3 size: 16 residues. The CDR3 protein is CASSPSLWGDNQPQHF. Written as DNA, the CDR3 is TGTGCCAGTAGTCCATCTCTTTGGGGAGATAATCAGCCCCAGCATTTT.

This rearrangement joins TRBV19 to TRBJ2-1; 12 positions agree with TRBD2. V was pared by 6 bases and J by 8 bases, with 2 bases of the junction left unmatched. The CDR3 is made up of 13 amino acids. Germline loops: CDR1 LNHDA, CDR2 SQIVND (reference sequence). Written as DNA, the CDR3 is TGTGCCAGTAGGACTAGCGGGAGAGATGAGCAGTTCTTC. It yields the protein CASRTSGRDEQFF.

This clone was observed once. The J gene is TRBJ1-3, the V gene TRBV10-3; D gene unclear. Per germline, CDR1 ENHRY and CDR2 SYGVKD. The ends were cut back, 1 base at V and 0 bases at J, with 13 bases in the middle. The CDR3 is made up of 17 amino acids. CDR3 region: CAISEFGRRISGNTIYF. For the CDR3, the DNA is TGTGCCATCAGTGAGTTCGGCCGGCGGATCTCTGGAAACACCATATATTTT.

The rearrangement joins TRBV11-2 to TRBJ1-3; D is unresolved. V was shortened by 2 bases and J by 1 base, with 12 bases between the two germline ends. Germline-derived CDR1 and CDR2 are SGHAT and FQNNGV. This CDR3 contains 16 residues. In DNA form, the CDR3 reads TGTGCCAGCAGCTTAAGGTTGGAGGGATCTGGAAACACCATATATTTT. As protein: CASSLRLEGSGNTIYF.

The gene calls are TRBV18 and TRBJ2-1; unclear D gene. The CDR3 consists of 17 residues. Germline CDR1 reads KGHSH; CDR2 reads LQKENI. Trimming removed 3 bases from V and 3 bases from J, with 18 bases in between. The CDR3 DNA is TGTGCCAGCTCACCTACGTCCCGCGTCGAGCGCTACAATGAGCAGTTCTTC. Protein sequence: CASSPTSRVERYNEQFF.

This chain links TRBV5-6 with TRBJ1-1, with D perhaps matching TRBD1 (6 bases). Trimming left V 4 bases short and J 0 bases short, with 13 bases between. Germline V lookup: CDR1 SGHDT, CDR2 YYEEEE. The CDR3 loop spans 15 amino acids. This CDR3 is CASSDPTGLNTEAFF. The CDR3 DNA follows: TGTGCCAGCAGCGACCCGACAGGACTGAACACTGAAGCTTTCTTT.

V gene TRBV4-1 combines with J gene TRBJ2-2, with D unclear. CDR3 length: 15 amino acids. Trimming stripped 1 base from V and 4 bases from J, with 10 bases between. From germline, CDR1 is MGHRA and CDR2 YSYEKL. As DNA, the CDR3 is TGCGCCAGCAGCCAAGTGCAGTTATTCACCGGGGAGCTGTTTTTT. It translates to CASSQVQLFTGELFF.

The chain employs TRBV5-4 and TRBJ2-7; TRBD1 agrees at 8 bases. V gave up 4 bases and J gave up 2 bases; unmatched junction bases: 2. The CDR3 contains 13 residues. Germline CDR1 SGHNT, CDR2 YYREEE (reference sequence). The CDR3 sequence: CASSIQGAYEQYF. The CDR3 coding sequence is TGTGCCAGCAGCATACAGGGGGCCTACGAGCAGTACTTC.

This clone was seen once. This chain uses TRBV3-1 (or the pseudogene TRBV3-2) with TRBJ2-1; 7 bases agree with TRBD2. The CDR3 is made up of 16 amino acids. Germline CDR1 and CDR2: LGHDT and YNNKEL (reference sequence). V trimming: 0 bases; J trimming: 8 bases; junction bases outside the gene matches: 10. The CDR3 nucleotides read TGTGCCAGCAGCCAAGAAACCGGGGGGACGGTTCATGAGCAGTTCTTC. Its translation: CASSQETGGTVHEQFF.

The V and J genes are TRBV6-4 and TRBJ2-2; no reliable D call. With 3 bases removed from V and 4 bases from J, the gap between germline ends came to 6 bases. Germline-derived CDR1 and CDR2 are MRHNA and SNTAGT. The CDR3 is 13 amino acids. CDR3 residues: CASSEAGTGELFF. Written as DNA, the CDR3 is TGTGCCAGCAGTGAAGCCGGCACCGGGGAGCTGTTTTTT.

The chain uses TRBV3-1 (or the pseudogene TRBV3-2) and TRBJ2-2; a possible D gene is TRBD2 (5 bases). The V gene lost 0 bases and the J gene lost 9 bases, with 20 bases spanning the gap. Per germline, CDR1 LGHDT and CDR2 YNNKEL (reference sequence). CDR3 length: 17 amino acids. The CDR3 here is CASSQDQWVALGRELFF. CDR3 DNA sequence: TGTGCCAGCAGCCAAGATCAGTGGGTAGCGCTAGGTCGGGAGCTGTTTTTT.

The chain has TRBV28 and TRBJ2-7, with 7 positions matching TRBD2. V trimming: 6 bases; J trimming: 3 bases; junction bases outside the gene matches: 5. The CDR3 is 13 amino acids. Germline CDR1 MDHEN, CDR2 SYDVKM. CDR3 bases: TGTGCCAGCAGCTCCACTAGCGTCTACGAGCAGTACTTC. This codes for CASSSTSVYEQYF.

The rearrangement links TRBV5-1 to TRBJ2-4; 7 bases align to TRBD2. This CDR3 has 16 residues. Trimming took 6 bases from V and 0 from J; bases not matched to a gene: 9. Looked up from germline, CDR1 is SGHRS and CDR2 is YFSETQ. CDR3 loop: CASTSTSELAKNIQYF. The CDR3 DNA reads TGCGCCAGCACCTCTACTAGCGAATTAGCCAAAAACATTCAGTACTTC. Looking up the rest from reference TRBV5-1 and TRBJ2-4 gives the full variable domain: KAGVTQTPRYLIKTRGQQVTLSCSPISGHRSVSWYQQTPGQGLQFLFEYFSETQRNKGNFPGRFSGRQFSNSRSEMNVSTLELGDSALYLCASTSTSELAKNIQYFGAGTRLSVL.

The chain recombines TRBV27 with TRBJ1-6, with D tentatively TRBD1 (5 bases). In germline, CDR1 is MNHEY, CDR2 SMNVEV (reference sequence). This CDR3 is 18 amino acids long. Trimming took off 6 bases at V and 2 bases at J, with 20 bases between the two ends. The CDR3 region has the DNA TGTGCCAGCAGCTCAAGGAGGAGGGTGGGACCCTATAATTCACCCCTCCACTTT. Translating gives CASSSRRRVGPYNSPLHF.

This chain uses TRBV29-1 with TRBJ1-3; 7 nucleotides agree with TRBD1. The trim removed 6 bases at V and 0 bases at J, leaving 8 bases unmatched. Germline assignment: CDR1 SQVTM and CDR2 ANQGSEA. The length of the CDR3 is 15 residues. The CDR3, as DNA: TGCAGCGTAGGATACCGGGACAGCTCTGGAAACACCATATATTTT. Its protein is CSVGYRDSSGNTIYF.

V usage is TRBV28 and J usage is TRBJ2-7; 10 nucleotides line up with TRBD2. Germline V lookup: CDR1 MDHEN, CDR2 SYDVKM. After removal of 1 base from V and 7 bases from J, the junction contained 4 bases not matched to a gene. The CDR3 runs 14 residues. In nucleotides, the CDR3 is TGTGCCAGCAGTTTATATCTAGCGGGAGCTGAGCAGTACTTC. It encodes CASSLYLAGAEQYF.

The chain recombines TRBV20-1 with TRBJ1-2; a possible D gene is TRBD1 (5 bases). The germline V gene has CDR1 DFQATT and CDR2 SNEGSKA (reference sequence). With 3 bases removed from V and 5 bases from J, the gap between germline ends came to 13 bases. The CDR3 consists of 13 residues. Written as DNA, the CDR3 is TGCAGTGCTAGTTTCCAGGGCCTGTATGGCTACACCTTC. Protein sequence: CSASFQGLYGYTF.

This clone was recorded only once. This chain connects TRBV7-2 to TRBJ2-2; perhaps TRBD2 as D (5 bases). V shed 7 bases and J shed 5 bases, with 11 bases lying between them. The germline V gene has CDR1 SGHTA and CDR2 FQGNSA. CDR3 length: 13 amino acids. CDR3 DNA sequence: TGTGCCAGCAACGGACTCGGGACCGGGGAGCTGTTTTTT. Protein sequence: CASNGLGTGELFF.

The rearrangement uses TRBV7-2 and TRBJ1-2; maybe TRBD1 (6 bases). V dropped 3 bases and J dropped 6 bases, with 14 bases sitting between them. The CDR3 has 14 residues. CDR1 is SGHTA, CDR2 FQGNSA, per germline. CDR3 region: CASSFVEGVDGYTF. The CDR3 bases are TGTGCCAGCAGCTTTGTAGAGGGGGTTGATGGCTACACCTTC.

V is TRBV7-9 and J is TRBJ1-2; D might be TRBD1 (6 bases). With 1 base removed from V and 6 bases from J, the gap between germline ends came to 15 bases. The CDR3 sequence is 15 residues long. The V gene's germline CDR1 is SEHNR and CDR2 FQNEAQ (reference sequence). The CDR3 DNA is TGTGCCAGCAGCTTAGGACGGACAGCGGCCAATGGCTACACCTTC. It specifies CASSLGRTAANGYTF.

Turning to this clone: Within the sample, other DNA sequences also encode this same CDR3. J is TRBJ2-7 and V is TRBV5-1; D possibly corresponds to TRBD1 (6 bases). Germline CDR1 and CDR2: SGHRS and YFSETQ. The V gene lost 4 bases and the J gene lost 1 base, with 9 bases spanning the gap. This CDR3 contains 13 residues. The chain's CDR3 is CASSLGQSYEQYF. CDR3 coding DNA: TGCGCCAGCAGCCTAGGACAGTCCTACGAGCAGTACTTC.

The chain couples TRBV5-4 to TRBJ2-2; TRBD2 agrees at 9 bases. The length of the CDR3 is 16 residues. Germline V CDR1 and CDR2: SGHNT, YYREEE (reference sequence). V lost 1 base and J lost 5; bases outside the gene matches: 6. In DNA, the CDR3 is TGTGCCAGCAGCTTGTGGGCGGGAGGGATTACCGGGGAGCTGTTTTTT. Its protein is CASSLWAGGITGELFF.

Turning to this clone: The junction shows a germline mismatch at one end, possibly a read error. The chain links TRBV15 to TRBJ1-4; D is undetermined. The CDR3 spans 16 residues. Per germline, CDR1 LNHNV and CDR2 YYDKDF (reference sequence). Written as DNA, the CDR3 is TGTGCCACCAGCAGAGAAGGTCAAGCAACTAATGAAAAACTGCTTTTT. It translates to CATSREGQATNEKLLF.

Here the CDR3 reads CASSRGLTYEQYF. The DNA of the CDR3 is TGTGCCAGTAGTAGGGGACTGACCTACGAGCAGTACTTC. V gene TRBV19 combines with J gene TRBJ2-7; TRBD2 might be the D (6 bases). V lost 4 bases and J 2 bases, leaving 9 bases between the germline ends. Germline V lookup: CDR1 LNHDA, CDR2 SQIVND (reference sequence). The CDR3 totals 13 residues.

V and J are TRBV25-1 and TRBJ1-1, with a tentative D call TRBD1 (5 bases). CDR3 length equals 16 residues. Trimming stripped 1 base from V and 7 bases from J, with 19 bases between. CDR1 MGHDK and CDR2 SYGVNS come from the germline V gene. The CDR3 nucleotides are TGTGCCAGCAGTGAATCAGGTGGGGGGACTGCGGTTGAAGCTTTCTTT. Amino acids: CASSESGGGTAVEAFF.